Listed here are 22 T cell receptor beta chains from one sample, sequenced in a study of T cell repertoires and Cas9 in healthy adults. Assay: immunoSEQ multiplex PCR; the TCRdb copy retains only in-frame clones and omits some. The table lists more than 13,000 clones, under 90% of them singletons. The sequencing sample was made of Tregs (CD4+, CD25+, CD127-, CD137-, CD154-) from PBMCs; culture status not recorded. The source of these receptors is a human donor in good health.

A word on this clone: The junction differs from germline at one of its ends, possibly a read error. The chain links TRBV11-3 to TRBJ1-4; D remains ambiguous. This CDR3 comprises 11 residues. The germline gives CDR1 SGHNT, CDR2 YENEEA. In DNA form, the CDR3 reads TGTGCCAGCACCTTAAATGAAAAACTGTTTTTT. Translation gives CASTLNEKLFF.

The chain couples TRBV2 to TRBJ2-3; TRBD1 aligns across 10 bases. This CDR3 has 14 amino acids. J gave up 3 bases and V 8 bases, and 5 bases lay outside the gene matches. Germline CDR1 is SNHLY and CDR2 is FYNNEI. The CDR3 is CASLPGQGTDTQYF. In nucleotides, the CDR3 is TGTGCCAGCTTACCGGGACAGGGGACAGATACGCAGTATTTT.

J is TRBJ1-1 and V is TRBV5-8; D is uncertain. V was cut by 0 bases and J by 4 bases, with 7 bases left in between. This CDR3 has 13 residues. Germline V gene lookup returns CDR1 SGHTS and CDR2 YDEGEE. The CDR3, as DNA: TGTGCCAGCAGCTTGGTACGTTCCACTGAAGCTTTCTTT. Amino acids: CASSLVRSTEAFF.

The J gene is TRBJ2-7, the V gene TRBV2; D is unclear. Germline CDR1 reads SNHLY; CDR2 reads FYNNEI. The CDR3 loop spans 15 amino acids. V lost 2 bases to trimming and J lost 3 bases, with 14 bases between them. This CDR3 is CASSESAGPYYEQYF. In DNA form, the CDR3 reads TGTGCCAGCAGTGAAAGCGCAGGACCCTACTACGAGCAGTACTTC.

This clone has only one observation. This chain joins TRBV10-2 and TRBJ2-6; no definite D call. CDR3 length: 13 amino acids. V lost 7 bases, J lost 0 bases, and 4 bases lay in between. Germline CDR1 WSHSY, CDR2 SAAADI. The CDR3 spells CASTASGANVLTF. In nucleotides, the CDR3 is TGCGCCAGCACAGCCTCTGGGGCCAACGTCCTGACTTTC.

The chain couples TRBV6-6 to TRBJ2-7; 9 nucleotides match TRBD1. The germline gives CDR1 MNHNY, CDR2 SVGAGI (reference sequence). The CDR3 extends over 12 amino acids. Trimming cost V 6 bases and J 7 bases; bases outside gene matches: 4. The CDR3 loop is CASRDRGGEQYF. In DNA, the CDR3 is TGTGCCAGCAGGGACAGGGGTGGGGAGCAGTACTTC.

V gene TRBV23-1 combines with J gene TRBJ1-1; tentatively, D is TRBD1 (5 bases). TRBV23-1 is noted as an ORF with a role that remains uncertain. This CDR3 spans 16 amino acids. V was trimmed by 1 base and J by 3 bases, leaving 15 bases between them. The CDR3 DNA reads TGCGCCAGCAGTCAATGCCCACCGTGGGGGTACACTGAAGCTTTCTTT. This encodes CASSQCPPWGYTEAFF.

The chain has TRBV2 and TRBJ1-5, with D unresolved. The CDR3 has 15 amino acids. Germline V lookup: CDR1 SNHLY, CDR2 FYNNEI. V lost 1 base, J lost 1 base, and 8 bases lay in between. Here the CDR3 DNA reads TGTGCCAGCAGTGAAGTCGGAACAAGCAATCAGCCCCAGCATTTT. It codes for CASSEVGTSNQPQHF.

The chain is built from TRBV4-1 and TRBJ2-1; 12 bases are a match to TRBD2. Germline lookup yields CDR1 MGHRA and CDR2 YSYEKL. Losses at the gene ends were 4 bases for V and 3 bases for J; bases not matched to a gene: 7. This CDR3 comprises 17 residues. Here the CDR3 DNA reads TGCGCCAGCAGCCTTAGACTAGCGGGGGACCTCTACAATGAGCAGTTCTTC. Translating gives CASSLRLAGDLYNEQFF.

The V call is TRBV5-1, the J call TRBJ2-2, with 7 bases fitting TRBD1. V trimming: 5 bases; J trimming: 2 bases; junction bases outside the gene matches: 6. This CDR3 has 15 residues. The germline V gene has CDR1 SGHRS and CDR2 YFSETQ. CDR3 region: CASSRAGGNTGELFF. DNA for the CDR3: TGCGCCAGCAGTAGGGCAGGGGGAAACACCGGGGAGCTGTTTTTT. Full variable domain (missing parts from reference TRBV5-1 and TRBJ2-2): KAGVTQTPRYLIKTRGQQVTLSCSPISGHRSVSWYQQTPGQGLQFLFEYFSETQRNKGNFPGRFSGRQFSNSRSEMNVSTLELGDSALYLCASSRAGGNTGELFFGEGSRLTVL.

The chain has TRBV6-1 and TRBJ2-3; 12 bases align to TRBD1. The germline V gene has CDR1 MNHNS and CDR2 SASEGT. The CDR3 length is 15 residues. J lost 4 bases, V lost 7 bases, and 6 bases had no gene match. The CDR3 DNA is TGTGCCAGCATAGAGGGACAGGGGGCGTCAGATACGCAGTATTTT. As protein: CASIEGQGASDTQYF.

The gene calls are TRBV5-6 and TRBJ1-1; D is possibly TRBD1 (6 bases). V lost 4 bases to trimming and J lost 0 bases, with 22 bases between them. This CDR3 has 18 residues. CDR1 SGHDT and CDR2 YYEEEE come from the germline V gene. CDR3 sequence (DNA): TGTGCCAGCAGCGGGGGCCGAAGGGGGAGGCCGATGAACACTGAAGCTTTCTTT. Translating gives CASSGGRRGRPMNTEAFF.

CDR3 in amino acids: CASSSRTGLSYEQYF. CDR3 DNA: TGCGCCAGCAGCTCCAGGACAGGGCTCTCCTACGAGCAGTACTTC. The genes are TRBV5-1 and TRBJ2-7; 8 bases match TRBD1. In germline, CDR1 is SGHRS, CDR2 YFSETQ. Trimming removed 3 bases from V and 0 bases from J; junction bases left unmatched: 5. There are 15 residues in the CDR3. The whole variable domain, filled in from reference TRBV5-1 and TRBJ2-7, reads KAGVTQTPRYLIKTRGQQVTLSCSPISGHRSVSWYQQTPGQGLQFLFEYFSETQRNKGNFPGRFSGRQFSNSRSEMNVSTLELGDSALYLCASSSRTGLSYEQYFGPGTRLTVT.

The V gene is TRBV19, the J gene TRBJ1-5; possible D gene TRBD1, 5 bases. CDR1 LNHDA and CDR2 SQIVND come from the germline V gene (reference sequence). The CDR3 extends over 16 amino acids. Trimming shortened V by 2 bases and J by 1 base, and 12 bases separated the two germline ends. CDR3 sequence reads: CASSIIGDFSNQPQHF. CDR3 sequence (DNA): TGTGCCAGTAGTATAATAGGGGATTTCAGCAATCAGCCCCAGCATTTT. Full variable domain (rest looked up from reference TRBV19 and TRBJ1-5): DGGITQSPKYLFRKEGQNVTLSCEQNLNHDAMYWYRQDPGQGLRLIYYSQIVNDFQKGDIAEGYSVSREKKESFPLTVTSAQKNPTAFYLCASSIIGDFSNQPQHFGDGTRLSIL.

This rearrangement joins TRBV7-6 to TRBJ2-2; D is uncertain. The germline CDR1 and CDR2 sequences are SGHVS and FNYEAQ. This CDR3 is built from 13 residues. The V end was cut by 1 base, the J end by 7 bases, with 7 bases between. Here the CDR3 reads CASSLEQDGELFF. CDR3 coding DNA: TGTGCCAGCAGCTTAGAGCAGGACGGGGAGCTGTTTTTT. Together with reference TRBV7-6 and TRBJ2-2, the CDR3 gives the full variable domain: GAGVSQSPRYKVTKRGQDVALRCDPISGHVSLYWYRQALGQGPEFLTYFNYEAQQDKSGLPNDRFSAERPEGSISTLTIQRTEQRDSAMYRCASSLEQDGELFFGEGSRLTVL.

This sequence joins TRBV7-9 and TRBJ2-6; TRBD2 aligns across 7 bases. V shed 2 bases, J shed 9 bases, and the junction held 7 bases outside the gene matches. This CDR3 comprises 15 residues. Per germline, CDR1 SEHNR and CDR2 FQNEAQ (reference sequence). The CDR3 protein is CASSLPGREGNVLTF. In nucleotides, the CDR3 is TGTGCCAGCAGCTTACCGGGAAGGGAGGGCAACGTCCTGACTTTC.

The chain couples TRBV2 to TRBJ2-2, with 10 bases that match TRBD2. V dropped 2 bases and J dropped 7; count of bases not matched to a gene: 4. CDR3 length: 15 amino acids. Germline values: CDR1 SNHLY, CDR2 FYNNEI. CDR3 amino acids: CASSELAGEHGELFF. CDR3 nucleotides: TGTGCCAGCAGTGAACTAGCGGGGGAACACGGGGAGCTGTTTTTT.

The gene calls are TRBV10-1 and TRBJ1-3; D is uncertain. Trimming left V 4 bases short and J 4 bases short, with 8 bases between. This CDR3 comprises 13 residues. Germline loops: CDR1 WNHNN, CDR2 SYGVQD (reference sequence). In DNA, the CDR3 is TGCGCCAGCAGTGTTGCGATGGGAAACACCATATATTTT. Protein: CASSVAMGNTIYF.

The rearrangement joins TRBV2 to TRBJ1-2; 9 nucleotides match TRBD1. J gave up 4 bases and V 7 bases, and 7 bases lay outside the gene matches. The CDR3 runs to 14 residues. The germline CDR1 and CDR2 sequences are SNHLY and FYNNEI. The CDR3 is CASTSMGQGYGYTF. Written as DNA, the CDR3 is TGTGCCAGCACTTCTATGGGACAGGGCTATGGCTACACCTTC.

This chain joins TRBV19 and TRBJ1-5; D is undetermined. Germline V lookup: CDR1 LNHDA, CDR2 SQIVND (reference sequence). The CDR3 runs 19 residues. The V end lost 3 bases, the J end lost 2 bases, and 23 bases lay between the germline ends. CDR3 coding DNA: TGTGCCAGTAGTATTTTTTGGTGGGAACCGGGAAGTGGCAATCAGCCCCAGCATTTT. Its translation is CASSIFWWEPGSGNQPQHF.

The chain combines TRBV25-1 with TRBJ2-5, with 11 bases lining up with TRBD1. The ends lost 4 bases at V and 4 bases at J; junction bases unmatched: 5. Germline-derived CDR1 and CDR2 are MGHDK and SYGVNS. The CDR3 has 15 residues. The CDR3 nucleotides are TGTGCCAGCAGTGGGGACAGGGGGTTCGGAGAGACCCAGTACTTC. The encoded protein is CASSGDRGFGETQYF.

The chain has TRBV9 and TRBJ1-1, with no clear D. Looked up from germline, CDR1 is SGDLS and CDR2 is YYNGEE. The V end lost 2 bases, the J end lost 10 bases, and 9 bases lay between the germline ends. The CDR3 consists of 11 residues. The DNA of the CDR3 is TGTGCCAGCAGCGTCTTCTCAGGAGCTTTCTTT. This codes for CASSVFSGAFF.